The 14 T cell receptor beta chains below all came from one sample that was sequenced in a study of identical twins. MiXCR was run by TCRdb on the 5' RACE reads, yielding one entry per CDR3 protein. Of about 240,000 distinct CDR3 sequences in the sample, about 10% were seen once. The specimen sequenced was memory T cells sorted from blood. The receptors derive from a man in his fifties or sixties in good health.

This clonotype was seen a handful of times. The chain combines TRBV5-6 with TRBJ1-2; 7 positions agree with TRBD1. CDR1 and CDR2 (germline): SGHDT, YYEEEE. With 0 bases clipped from V and 6 bases from J, the junction kept 8 bases outside the gene matches. The CDR3 covers 15 residues. CDR3 coding DNA: TGTGCCAGCAGCTTGGAAAAGGTCAGGGGGAATGGCTACACCTTC. Amino acids: CASSLEKVRGNGYTF.

Note on this clonotype: Mismatch with germline at one junction end may stem from a read error. The chain is built from TRBV12-3 or TRBV12-4 and TRBJ1-2; TRBD1 might be the D (5 bases). CDR3 length equals 18 residues. CDR3 sequence (DNA): TGTGCCAGCAGTTTAATCTGGGGCTTGGACCGTGATAACTATGGCTACCCCTTC. Translating gives CASSLIWGLDRDNYGYPF.

This clonotype was counted many times. V gene TRBV20-1 combines with J gene TRBJ2-1; D uncertain. The V end lost 6 bases, the J end lost 1 base, and 13 bases lay between the germline ends. The CDR3 runs to 14 residues. Germline V gene data show CDR1 as DFQATT and CDR2 as SNEGSKA (reference sequence). CDR3 DNA sequence: TGCAGTGCCAAAGTCGGGTATTCCTACAATGAGCAGTTCTTC. This gives the protein CSAKVGYSYNEQFF.

In DNA, the CDR3 is TGTGCCAGCAGATCTAGCGGGGGGGCCCTCGATGAGCAGTTCTTC. Its protein product is CASRSSGGALDEQFF. V usage is TRBV6-2 or TRBV6-3 and J usage is TRBJ2-1; TRBD2 matches 12 bases. The ends lost 6 bases at V and 8 bases at J; junction bases unmatched: 8. Germline V CDR1 and CDR2: MNHEY, SVGEGT. The CDR3 extends over 15 amino acids.

This chain connects TRBV20-1 to TRBJ1-1, with TRBD1 as a possible D gene (6 bases). CDR1 DFQATT and CDR2 SNEGSKA come from the germline V gene (reference sequence). The CDR3 loop spans 11 amino acids. The V and J ends lost 2 bases and 10 bases respectively, with 11 bases between them. For the CDR3, the DNA is TGCAGTGCTAGAACTGACAGGTCAGCTTTCTTT. Protein: CSARTDRSAFF.

The CDR3 loop reads CASSSSQGRNWNTEAFF. DNA for the CDR3: TGTGCCAGCAGTTCCTCACAGGGGCGAAATTGGAACACTGAAGCTTTCTTT. The chain recombines TRBV6-5 with TRBJ1-1, with 7 bases lining up with TRBD1. Germline assignment: CDR1 MNHEY and CDR2 SVGAGI. V was clipped by 4 bases and J by 1 base; unmatched bases: 12. This CDR3 is 17 amino acids long.

This chain joins TRBV4-1 and TRBJ1-6; 9 positions match TRBD1. The germline CDR1 and CDR2 sequences are MGHRA and YSYEKL. V lost 4 bases, J lost 9 bases, and 10 bases stayed unmatched. The CDR3 is 16 residues long. CDR3 sequence reads: CASSRNRDRVSSPLHF. In DNA, the CDR3 is TGCGCCAGCAGCCGAAACCGGGACAGGGTTTCTTCACCCCTCCACTTT.

This clonotype has a count of ten or more. The rearrangement links TRBV15 to TRBJ2-2, with 9 bases that match TRBD1. Germline CDR1 is LNHNV and CDR2 is YYDKDF (reference sequence). The CDR3 has 16 amino acids. V gave up 3 bases and J gave up 9 bases; unmatched junction bases: 11. Here the CDR3 reads CATSRRGQGILRELFF. The DNA for the CDR3 is TGTGCCACCAGCAGGCGGGGACAGGGCATACTCCGGGAGCTGTTTTTT.

V gene TRBV12-3 or TRBV12-4 combines with J gene TRBJ2-7; D may be TRBD1 (5 bases). V gave up 6 bases and J gave up 4 bases, with 16 bases separating them. The CDR3 contains 14 residues. Written as DNA, the CDR3 is TGTGCCAGCAGCCTTGATGGACAACCATACGAGCAGTACTTC. This encodes CASSLDGQPYEQYF.

This clonotype was detected many times. The chain links TRBV3-1 to TRBJ2-7; D gene ambiguous. CDR3 length equals 12 residues. Per germline, CDR1 LGHDT and CDR2 YNNKEL (reference sequence). Between the trimmed V and J ends, which lost 1 base and 5 bases, there was a span of 6 bases. The DNA for the CDR3 is TGTGCCAGCAGCCAAGTGGGTCACGAGCAGTACTTC. It encodes CASSQVGHEQYF.

This clonotype was recorded many times. This rearrangement joins TRBV18 to TRBJ2-7, with a weak D call TRBD2 (6 bases). V was trimmed by 3 bases and J by 0 bases, leaving 15 bases between them. CDR3 length: 16 residues. Germline loops: CDR1 KGHSH, CDR2 LQKENI. CDR3 amino acids: CASSPPGLWGSYEQYF. The CDR3 region has the DNA TGTGCCAGCTCACCCCCGGGACTCTGGGGCTCCTACGAGCAGTACTTC.

In this sample, this clonotype turned up a few times. The rearrangement uses TRBV29-1 and TRBJ2-7; 11 bases are shared with TRBD1. This CDR3 has 14 amino acids. The germline V gene encodes CDR1 SQVTM and CDR2 ANQGSEA. V trimming: 6 bases; J trimming: 4 bases; junction bases outside the gene matches: 8. The CDR3, as DNA: TGCAGCGTGTCTGCCGGGACAGGGGGGTACGAGCAGTACTTC. Translated: CSVSAGTGGYEQYF.

The chain carries TRBV3-1 and TRBJ2-5, with a weak D call TRBD1 (6 bases). Germline V gives CDR1 LGHDT, CDR2 YNNKEL (reference sequence). The V gene lost 1 base and the J gene lost 1 base, with 10 bases spanning the gap. This CDR3 region has 15 residues. Here the CDR3 DNA reads TGTGCCAGCAGCCAAGGGCAGGGGCCCCAAGAGACCCAGTACTTC. Protein sequence: CASSQGQGPQETQYF.

This clonotype was seen ten or more times. This sequence joins TRBV29-1 and TRBJ2-1; TRBD2 aligns across 9 bases. The CDR3 is made up of 14 amino acids. The trim removed 3 bases at V and 8 bases at J, leaving 8 bases unmatched. Germline V CDR1 and CDR2: SQVTM, ANQGSEA. CDR3 in amino acids: CSVDPVAGDHEQFF. The CDR3 DNA follows: TGCAGCGTTGATCCGGTAGCGGGAGACCATGAGCAGTTCTTC.